The rows below give T cell receptor beta chains drawn from one sample of a study of long-term antiretroviral therapy in people with HIV. Clones were sequenced by immunoSEQ multiplex PCR, and TCRdb holds only the in-frame ones, with some missing. The repertoire has about 33,000 clones, roughly 96% of them found once; the top ten carry over 2%. The sample was unsorted PBMCs, taken around 6.6 years after starting antiretroviral therapy. These receptors were taken from a young man with HIV. Each CDR3 is given with its conserved first and last residue. Each record gives: D gene, clone size, V gene, J gene, CDR3 DNA, CDR3 protein. D genes are given only for firm matches. Some rows mark clone size as missing; the rest say once, few, many or name a class of expanded clone.

>TRBD1|.|TRBV11-2|TRBJ2-7
TGTGCCAGCAGCTTAGATCCACGAGGGGGCCCTGCCTACGAGCAGTACTTC
CASSLDPRGGPAYEQYF
>TRBD1|.|TRBV2|TRBJ2-7
TGTGCCAGCAGCTACGAGCGGACAGGACGGCAATACGAGCAGTACTTC
CASSYERTGRQYEQYF
>TRBD1|once|TRBV6-5|TRBJ1-2
TGTGCCAGCAGTTCGACAGGGGATGACTATGGCTACACCTTC
CASSSTGDDYGYTF
>TRBD1|.|TRBV6-5|TRBJ1-6
TGTGCCAGCACCGGGACAGAGAATTCACCCCTCCACTTT
CASTGTENSPLHF
>TRBD2|.|TRBV4-2|TRBJ2-5
TGTGCCAGCAGCCAAGAGGGGACTAGCGGGGGGAAAGAGACCCAGTACTTC
CASSQEGTSGGKETQYF
>.|.|TRBV6-5|TRBJ1-1
TGTGCCAGCAGTTATAGCTTGAACACTGAAGCTTTCTTT
CASSYSLNTEAFF
>.|.|TRBV6-5|TRBJ2-1
TGTGCCAGCAGTTCTCCATCGGGGTACAATGAGCAGTTCTTC
CASSSPSGYNEQFF
>.|.|TRBV5-6|TRBJ1-2
TGTGCCAGCAGCAATGGACAGACTTATGGCTACACCTTC
CASSNGQTYGYTF
>TRBD1|.|TRBV29-1|TRBJ2-5
TGCAGCGTGTCAACAGGGGACCAAGAGACCCAGTACTTC
CSVSTGDQETQYF
>.|.|TRBV27|TRBJ1-1
TGTGCCAGCAGACACCTTCTGAGTGGCACTGAAGCTTTCTTT
CASRHLLSGTEAFF
>TRBD2|.|TRBV7-9|TRBJ2-7
TGTGCCAGCAGCCTCCTAGCGGAGGCGACCTACGAGCAGTACTTC
CASSLLAEATYEQYF
>.|once|TRBV18|TRBJ1-4
TGTGCCAGCTCTAACCCAAGTACACCTCGCGAAAAACTGTTTTTT
CASSNPSTPREKLFF
>.|.|TRBV2|TRBJ2-6
TGTGCCCTACCCTACGGTCAGGGGACTATCTCTGGGGCCAACGTCCTGACTTTC
CALPYGQGTISGANVLTF
>.|.|TRBV5-1|TRBJ2-2
TGCGCCAGCAGCTTGGCCGCTGGCACCGGGGAGCTGTTTTTT
CASSLAAGTGELFF
>.|.|TRBV2|TRBJ1-3
TGTGCCAGCAGAAAAATAACAGTGCACTCTGGAAACACCATATATTTT
CASRKITVHSGNTIYF
>TRBD2|.|TRBV4-1|TRBJ2-5
TGCGCCAGCAGCCGCCTACTAGCGGGCGAAGAGACCCAGTACTTC
CASSRLLAGEETQYF
>TRBD2|.|TRBV27|TRBJ2-2
TGTGCCAGCAGTTTACATTATAGCGGGGTTAATACCGGGGAGCTGTTTTTT
CASSLHYSGVNTGELFF
>.|.|TRBV7-9|TRBJ1-2
TGTGCCAGCAGCGACACAAGATCCTATGGCTACACCTTC
CASSDTRSYGYTF
>.|.|TRBV5-1|TRBJ1-1
TGCGCCAGCAGCTTGGTGGTCGTGGGGGGAGGGACTGAAGCTTTCTTT
CASSLVVVGGGTEAFF
>.|.|TRBV4-3|TRBJ1-1
TGCGCCAGCAGCCAAGATCCGATTGGCGGTAACACTGAAGCTTTCTTT
CASSQDPIGGNTEAFF
>TRBD1|.|TRBV7-9|TRBJ2-2
TGTGCCAGCAGCTCCTCAAGGGGCAGGGGGCCGACCGGGGAGCTGTTTTTT
CASSSSRGRGPTGELFF
>.|.|TRBV4-2|TRBJ1-2
TGTGCCAGCAGCCGCGAGGGGGTCTGGCTTAATCCTGGCTACACCTTC
CASSREGVWLNPGYTF
>.|.|TRBV6-6|TRBJ1-5
TGTGCCAGCATGACCCCGACAGGAGCTTATCAGCCCCAGCATTTT
CASMTPTGAYQPQHF
>.|.|TRBV25-1|TRBJ1-6
TGTGCCAGCAGTGATCCGGACCTAGAGGATTCACCCCTCCACTTT
CASSDPDLEDSPLHF
>.|once|TRBV4-1|TRBJ2-3
TGCGCCAGCAGCCAAGAGTACGGGTCGGGTGGTACGCAGTATTTT
CASSQEYGSGGTQYF
>TRBD2|.|TRBV7-3|TRBJ2-3
TGTGCCAGCAGCTTAAGTGGGCCGGGAGGGGTTGGCACAGATACGCAGTATTTT
CASSLSGPGGVGTDTQYF
>.|.|TRBV5-1|TRBJ1-6
TGCGCCAGCAGCTCCGGACCCAATTCACCCCTCCACTTT
CASSSGPNSPLHF
>.|.|TRBV7-2|TRBJ2-1
TGTGCCAGCAGCTTTGTAACGGGAGACGAGCAGTTCTTC
CASSFVTGDEQFF
>.|.|TRBV5-6|TRBJ2-3
TGTGCCAGCAGCACCGGACCCTACACAGATACGCAGTATTTT
CASSTGPYTDTQYF
>.|.|TRBV7-3|TRBJ2-3
TGTGCCAGCAGCCCCCTCCCTCTAGAAGACGGAGATACGCAGTATTTT
CASSPLPLEDGDTQYF
>.|.|TRBV7-6|TRBJ2-7
TGTGCCAGCAGTAGCCTGGGGCAGGGGTTTGGAGAGCAGTACTTC
CASSSLGQGFGEQYF
>.|.|TRBV6-4|TRBJ1-1
TGTGCCAGCAGCGGGGACACTCACACTGAAGCTTTCTTT
CASSGDTHTEAFF
>.|.|TRBV4-1|TRBJ1-4
TGCGCTAGCACGAGGGGAACTAATGAAAAACTGTTTTTT
CASTRGTNEKLFF